The rows below give T cell receptor beta chains drawn from one sample of a study of glioma-infiltrating T cells. One entry per CDR3 protein, called by TCRdb with MiXCR from the multiplex PCR reads. The sample yields a few hundred thousand distinct CDR3 sequences, less than 50% seen once. Sequencing was carried out using glioma tissue, nonneoplastic brain tissue, or PBMCs (not recorded which). All receptors derive from a human donor with low-grade glioma or glioblastoma, undergoing nonglioma brain surgery, or in good health (not recorded which). Both conserved end residues are part of each CDR3. The D gene is left open where the match is weak. Rows give clone size only sometimes, using once, few, many, or a class for an expanded clone.

abundance,v_gene,d_gene,j_gene,CDR3aa,CDR3nt
-,TRBV11-2,TRBD2,TRBJ2-1,CASSHSGRSYNEQFF,TGTGCCAGCAGCCATAGCGGGAGATCCTACAATGAGCAGTTCTTC
once,TRBV27,-,TRBJ1-6,CASNMDSPLHF,TGTGCCAGCAACATGGACTCACCCCTCCACTTT
-,TRBV6-6,-,TRBJ2-2,CASSYPQGGSGELFF,TGTGCCAGCAGTTACCCGCAGGGTGGGAGCGGGGAGCTGTTTTTT
many,TRBV6-1,TRBD1,TRBJ2-1,CASSDGTGTYNEQFF,TGTGCCAGCAGTGATGGGACAGGCACTTACAATGAGCAGTTCTTC
many,TRBV6-2/TRBV6-3,-,TRBJ1-2,CASKDRGPGDGYTF,TGTGCCAGCAAGGACCGGGGCCCAGGGGATGGCTACACCTTC
many,TRBV6-2/TRBV6-3,-,TRBJ2-1,CASKRAGEQFF,TGTGCCAGCAAACGAGCGGGTGAGCAGTTCTTC
-,TRBV11-2,-,TRBJ1-1,CASSLEPYVWQKMNTEAFF,TGTGCCAGCAGCTTAGAGCCGTATGTCTGGCAAAAGATGAACACTGAAGCTTTCTTT
-,TRBV18,-,TRBJ1-1,CASSPFAGGTEAFF,TGTGCCAGCTCACCGTTTGCGGGGGGCACTGAAGCTTTCTTT
few,TRBV28,-,TRBJ2-3,CASTTWRGRGGTDTQYF,TGTGCCAGCACCACATGGCGGGGCAGGGGAGGCACAGATACGCAGTATTTT
-,TRBV28,TRBD1,TRBJ2-7,CASSPRTGPSYEQYF,TGTGCCAGCAGTCCTAGGACAGGGCCCTCCTACGAGCAGTACTTC
-,TRBV19,TRBD1,TRBJ2-3,CASSPTDRGGQDTQYF,TGTGCCAGTAGTCCCACGGACAGGGGGGGCCAAGATACGCAGTATTTT
-,TRBV15,TRBD1,TRBJ2-7,CATSSRQGGYEQYF,TGTGCCACCAGCAGCAGACAGGGGGGATACGAGCAGTACTTC
-,TRBV2,TRBD1,TRBJ2-7,CASSTPPGQGAVDEQYF,TGTGCCAGCAGTACCCCACCGGGACAGGGGGCTGTGGACGAGCAGTACTTC
many,TRBV6-5,-,TRBJ1-2,CASSYGGSYGYTF,TGTGCCAGCAGTTATGGGGGGTCCTATGGCTACACCTTC
once,TRBV6-2/TRBV6-3,TRBD2,TRBJ2-3,CASSLGDWLAGTTDTQYF,TGTGCCAGCAGTCTAGGGGATTGGCTAGCGGGGACCACAGATACGCAGTATTTT
-,TRBV15,TRBD2,TRBJ2-1,CATSRGPGRLNEQLF,TGTGCCACCAGCAGAGGACCCGGGAGGCTCAATGAGCAGCTCTTC
few,TRBV10-3,TRBD1,TRBJ1-1,CAIRAGGLYTEAFF,TGTGCCATCAGGGCAGGGGGCCTTTACACTGAAGCTTTCTTT
few,TRBV4-1,-,TRBJ1-5,CASSMGGVTGQPQHF,TGCGCCAGCAGTATGGGGGGGGTGACAGGTCAGCCCCAGCATTTT
-,TRBV7-7,-,TRBJ2-1,CASSQHWTDNEQFF,TGTGCTAGCAGCCAACACTGGACAGACAATGAGCAGTTCTTC
-,TRBV15,-,TRBJ2-5,CANSRDRLSGETQYF,TGTGCCAACAGCAGAGATCGCCTCTCTGGAGAGACCCAGTACTTC
many,TRBV7-2,-,TRBJ1-5,CASRPFAGGNQPQHF,TGTGCCAGCAGACCTTTCGCAGGGGGCAATCAGCCCCAGCATTTT
few,TRBV25-1,TRBD2,TRBJ2-3,CASRPPGLATDTQYF,TGTGCCAGCAGACCACCGGGACTAGCAACAGATACGCAGTATTTT
once,TRBV10-3,-,TRBJ2-5,CAIKGEGPRETQYF,TGTGCCATCAAGGGGGAGGGCCCTCGAGAGACCCAGTACTTC
many,TRBV20-1,-,TRBJ2-1,CSASAAYNEQFF,TGCAGTGCTAGCGCTGCCTACAATGAGCAGTTCTTC
few,TRBV20-1,TRBD2,TRBJ2-1,CSASGRGDRMSGTTNEQFF,TGCAGTGCTAGCGGGCGAGGGGATAGGATGAGCGGGACGACCAATGAGCAGTTCTTC
few,TRBV27,-,TRBJ2-1,CASSLGPSTYNEQFF,TGTGCCAGCAGTTTAGGGCCGAGCACCTACAATGAGCAGTTCTTC
few,TRBV7-2,-,TRBJ2-2,CASSPAMGSDTGELFF,TGTGCCAGCAGCCCAGCGATGGGTTCAGACACCGGGGAGCTGTTTTTT
few,TRBV7-8,-,TRBJ2-3,CASSFAPGVTQYF,TGTGCCAGCAGCTTTGCGCCTGGGGTTACGCAGTATTTT
-,TRBV20-1,TRBD2,TRBJ2-3,CSARDDRLALSTDTQYF,TGCAGTGCTAGAGATGATCGACTAGCCCTTAGCACAGATACGCAGTATTTT
-,TRBV7-8,TRBD2,TRBJ2-3,CGSSLTRLAVVSDTQYF,TGTGGCAGCAGCCTCACTCGACTAGCGGTAGTATCAGATACGCAGTATTTT
-,TRBV3-1,-,TRBJ2-7,CASSQRDGGNEQYF,TGTGCCAGCAGCCAACGGGACGGCGGCAACGAGCAGTACTTC
many,TRBV6-5,-,TRBJ2-1,CASSYSSRSWEGNEQFF,TGTGCCAGCAGTTACTCTTCCCGGTCCTGGGAAGGCAATGAGCAGTTCTTC
few,TRBV18,-,TRBJ1-5,CASSSDKNQPQHF,TGTGCCAGCTCATCGGACAAGAATCAGCCCCAGCATTTT
few,TRBV7-2,-,TRBJ2-6,CASTPSPMNSGANVLTF,TGTGCCAGCACCCCCAGCCCGATGAACTCTGGGGCCAACGTCCTGACTTTC
-,TRBV29-1,-,TRBJ2-7,CSVVASDSYEQYF,TGCAGCGTTGTGGCTAGCGACTCCTACGAGCAGTACTTC
-,TRBV20-1,-,TRBJ2-2,CSAAPVRNTGELFF,TGCAGTGCGGCTCCGGTGAGGAACACCGGGGAGCTGTTTTTT
-,TRBV6-1,-,TRBJ2-5,CASSSGQPMATQYF,TGTGCCAGCAGCTCCGGCCAGCCAATGGCGACCCAGTACTTC
-,TRBV6-1,-,TRBJ2-1,CASLGAGNEQFF,TGTGCCAGCCTGGGGGCGGGCAATGAGCAGTTCTTC
-,TRBV29-1,-,TRBJ2-2,CSVGQSGQELFF,TGCAGCGTTGGGCAATCGGGGCAGGAGCTGTTTTTT
-,TRBV7-2,-,TRBJ1-4,CASSPLVREKLFF,TGTGCCAGCAGCCCTTTGGTCCGTGAAAAACTGTTTTTT
few,TRBV28,-,TRBJ2-7,CASSFGRSLTYEQYF,TGTGCCAGCAGTTTTGGGCGGAGTCTTACCTACGAGCAGTACTTC
few,TRBV28,TRBD1,TRBJ2-2,CASSYTMDRGETNTGELFF,TGTGCCAGCAGTTACACCATGGACAGGGGTGAGACGAACACCGGGGAGCTGTTTTTT
-,TRBV2,-,TRBJ2-1,CANKPEYSEQFF,TGTGCCAACAAGCCGGAGTACAGTGAGCAGTTCTTC
-,TRBV15,TRBD1,TRBJ2-7,CATSRDLDRVGYEQYF,TGTGCCACCAGCAGAGACCTTGACAGGGTAGGCTACGAGCAGTACTTC
few,TRBV3-1,-,TRBJ2-7,CASSQATLGSYEQYF,TGTGCCAGCAGCCAAGCCACGTTGGGGTCCTACGAGCAGTACTTC
many,TRBV6-1,-,TRBJ1-2,CASSSSLGVYGYTF,TGTGCCAGCAGTAGTTCCCTAGGGGTCTATGGCTACACCTTC
-,TRBV4-3,-,TRBJ2-1,CASSRDLPGEGSSEQFF,TGCGCCAGCAGCCGAGACTTACCGGGAGAGGGGTCTAGTGAGCAGTTCTTC
-,TRBV7-3,-,TRBJ2-1,CASSRDGNEQFF,TGTGCCAGCAGTCGAGACGGAAATGAGCAGTTCTTC
-,TRBV19,-,TRBJ1-2,CASTPDSSYYGYTF,TGTGCCAGTACCCCAGACAGCAGCTACTATGGCTACACCTTC
-,TRBV29-1,TRBD1,TRBJ2-7,CSTYATTGGESYEQYF,TGCAGCACTTACGCAACTACAGGGGGTGAGTCCTACGAGCAGTACTTC
-,TRBV28,-,TRBJ1-3,CASSPGHAFGNTIYF,TGTGCCAGCAGCCCAGGACATGCCTTTGGAAACACCATATATTTT
-,TRBV12-3/TRBV12-4,-,TRBJ1-1,CASSLFGGTHATFF,TGTGCCAGCAGTTTATTCGGAGGGACCCACGCGACTTTCTTT
many,TRBV6-2/TRBV6-3,-,TRBJ2-7,CASSYASTYEQYF,TGTGCCAGCAGTTACGCGTCTACCTACGAGCAGTACTTC
-,TRBV6-1,-,TRBJ1-5,CASSEGNQRQHF,TGTGCCAGCAGTGAGGGGAATCAGCGCCAGCATTTT
few,TRBV7-9,TRBD1,TRBJ2-7,CASSPFDREGYEQYF,TGTGCCAGCAGCCCTTTTGACAGGGAAGGTTACGAGCAGTACTTC
many,TRBV6-2/TRBV6-3,-,TRBJ2-5,CASSIFETQYF,TGTGCCAGCAGTATTTTCGAGACCCAGTACTTC
many,TRBV24-1,-,TRBJ2-7,CATSDLRGHEQYF,TGTGCCACCAGTGATTTGCGGGGTCACGAGCAGTACTTC
few,TRBV6-2/TRBV6-3,-,TRBJ2-3,CASSQVETRTDTQYF,TGTGCCAGCAGCCAAGTCGAAACTCGCACAGATACGCAGTATTTT
-,TRBV28,-,TRBJ1-1,CACVNTEAFF,TGTGCCTGCGTGAACACTGAAGCTTTCTTT